This record looks at one TCR beta chain sequence and its context. Its antigen is unidentified. Here immunoSEQ multiplex PCR was the method, and the copy in TCRdb shows in-frame clones only, minus some. The data contain 180,000 or so clones, approximately 86% of them seen just once; the ten biggest clones take up 6% to 8%. The data are from a study of cytomegalovirus exposure and HLA in healthy donors. Study-wide results and limits: Rare sequences made up most TCRs, while some public TCRs were found in many donors.

The germline CDR1 and CDR2 sequences are SGHDT and YYEEEE. This CDR3 is 15 amino acids long. V was pared by 3 bases and J by 6 bases, with 10 bases of the junction left unmatched. The rearrangement links TRBV5-6 to TRBJ2-7; 9 nucleotides align to TRBD2. This receptor was obtained from a man aged 25-45 years in good health and CMV-seropositive. The specimen sequenced was PBMCs. In DNA form, the CDR3 reads TGTGCCAGCAGCTCCCGGGGACTAGCAGCCTCCGAGCAGTACTTC. It translates to CASSSRGLAASEQYF.